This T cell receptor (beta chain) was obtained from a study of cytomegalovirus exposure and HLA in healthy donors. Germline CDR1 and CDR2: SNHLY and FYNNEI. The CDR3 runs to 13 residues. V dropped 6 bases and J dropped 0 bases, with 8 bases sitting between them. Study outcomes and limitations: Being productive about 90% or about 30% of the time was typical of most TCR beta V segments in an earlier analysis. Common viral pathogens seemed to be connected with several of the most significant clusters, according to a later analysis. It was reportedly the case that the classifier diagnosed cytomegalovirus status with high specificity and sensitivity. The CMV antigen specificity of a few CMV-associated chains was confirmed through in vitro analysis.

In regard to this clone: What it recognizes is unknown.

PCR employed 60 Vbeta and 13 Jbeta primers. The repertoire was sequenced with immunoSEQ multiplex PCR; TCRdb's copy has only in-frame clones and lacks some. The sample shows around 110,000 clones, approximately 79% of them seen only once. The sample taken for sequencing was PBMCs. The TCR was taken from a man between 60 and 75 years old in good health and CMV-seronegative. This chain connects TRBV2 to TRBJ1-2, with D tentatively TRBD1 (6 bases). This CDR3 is CASSRGPNYGYTF. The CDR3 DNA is TGTGCCAGCAGCAGGGGACCTAACTATGGCTACACCTTC.